The 12 T cell receptor beta chains in this list originate from one sample, sequenced in a study of blood T cell repertoires in COVID-19. Repertoires were generated with immunoSEQ multiplex PCR, while TCRdb's copy carries only in-frame clones and drops some. The table includes about 71,000 clones, more than 80% detected once. The source material was peripheral blood. Source of these receptors: a man in his thirties or forties with acute or convalescent COVID-19.

The gene calls are TRBV7-2 and TRBJ1-1, with D perhaps TRBD1 (5 bases). V was shortened by 6 bases and J by 1 base, with 9 bases between the two germline ends. Germline V CDR1 and CDR2: SGHTA, FQGNSA. This CDR3 is built from 13 residues. Here the CDR3 reads CASSPTGNTEAFF. CDR3 sequence (DNA): TGTGCCAGCAGTCCCACAGGGAACACTGAAGCTTTCTTT.

The V and J genes are TRBV7-8 and TRBJ2-3; tentative D call: TRBD1 (5 bases). This CDR3 spans 16 amino acids. Trimming took 1 base from V and 2 from J, leaving 13 bases between them. The V gene's germline CDR1 is SGHVS and CDR2 FQNEAQ. The CDR3 DNA sequence: TGTGCCAGCAGCTTAGGGTTCCAGGGTCACACAGATACGCAGTATTTT. Translated, it gives CASSLGFQGHTDTQYF.

CDR3 amino acids: CASSLGRQGGSNQPQHF. The CDR3 DNA reads as TGTGCCAGCAGCTTAGGGCGACAGGGGGGGAGCAATCAGCCCCAGCATTTT. The genes are TRBV7-9 and TRBJ1-5; 9 bases match TRBD1. The CDR3 extends over 17 amino acids. Germline V gene data show CDR1 as SEHNR and CDR2 as FQNEAQ (reference sequence). With V trimmed by 1 base and J by 1 base, 5 bases remained unmatched.

The V gene is TRBV2, the J gene TRBJ1-2; TRBD1 is a possible D gene (6 bases). The germline V gene encodes CDR1 SNHLY and CDR2 FYNNEI. This CDR3 is built from 15 residues. Trimming took off 4 bases at V and 1 base at J, with 13 bases between the two ends. The CDR3 loop reads CASSADRNLNYGYTF. Written as DNA, the CDR3 is TGTGCCAGCAGTGCCGACAGGAACCTTAACTATGGCTACACCTTC.

The chain combines TRBV5-4 with TRBJ1-6; perhaps TRBD1 as D (5 bases). V shed 3 bases and J shed 3 bases, with 7 bases lying between them. The CDR3 extends over 14 amino acids. CDR1 is SGHNT, CDR2 YYREEE, per germline (reference sequence). This chain's CDR3 is CASSYDSYNSPLHF. The CDR3 DNA sequence: TGTGCCAGCAGCTACGACAGCTATAATTCACCCCTCCACTTT.

This chain uses TRBV19 with TRBJ2-4, with TRBD2 identical over 11 bases. V lost 4 bases and J lost 0; bases outside the gene matches: 5. Germline CDR1 and CDR2: LNHDA and SQIVND (reference sequence). This CDR3 contains 17 residues. CDR3: CASSTGLADLAKNIQYF. The CDR3 nucleotides read TGTGCCAGTAGTACGGGACTAGCGGATCTAGCCAAAAACATTCAGTACTTC.

Comments on this clone: The same CDR3 can be traced to other DNA sequences in this sample. CDR3: CASSLQGARGYTF. The CDR3 region has the DNA TGTGCCAGCAGTTTGCAGGGGGCGCGTGGCTACACCTTC. The rearrangement joins TRBV7-2 to TRBJ1-2; the match to TRBD1 covers 8 bases. This CDR3 has 13 amino acids. With V trimmed by 6 bases and J by 7 bases, 7 bases remained unmatched. Germline V gene lookup returns CDR1 SGHTA and CDR2 FQGNSA.

This chain's CDR3 is CASSQAQDSRDEKLFF. The CDR3 DNA follows: TGTGCCAGCAGCCAGGCCCAGGACAGTCGGGATGAAAAACTGTTTTTT. The chain is built from TRBV4-2 and TRBJ1-4, with TRBD1 as a possible D gene (6 bases). Germline CDR1 LGHNA, CDR2 YNFKEQ. The CDR3 runs 16 residues. Deletions cut 3 bases from V and 6 bases from J, with 17 bases between.

This clone was seen only once. The J gene is TRBJ2-7, the V gene TRBV15; 7 bases align to TRBD1. This CDR3 has 15 amino acids. Germline lookup yields CDR1 LNHNV and CDR2 YYDKDF (reference sequence). J was trimmed by 2 bases and V by 2 bases; bases with no gene match: 6. The CDR3 region has the DNA TGTGCCACCAGCAGAAGGACAGGCATAACCTACGAGCAGTACGTC. Its translation: CATSRRTGITYEQYV.

The chain is built from TRBV7-2 and TRBJ2-7; 8 bases are shared with TRBD2. V gave up 2 bases and J gave up 4 bases; unmatched junction bases: 7. Germline CDR1 SGHTA, CDR2 FQGNSA. The CDR3 runs 15 residues. The CDR3 loop is CASSLTLREAYEQYF. The CDR3 nucleotides read TGTGCCAGCAGCTTAACTTTGCGGGAGGCATACGAGCAGTACTTC.

The chain is built from TRBV7-2 and TRBJ1-3; tentatively, D is TRBD1 (5 bases). The CDR3 contains 15 residues. V dropped 4 bases and J dropped 0 bases, with 10 bases sitting between them. The V gene's germline CDR1 is SGHTA and CDR2 FQGNSA. CDR3 sequence (DNA): TGTGCCAGCAGCTCATCAGGGCACTCTGGAAACACCATATATTTT. Protein sequence: CASSSSGHSGNTIYF.

V gene TRBV5-1 combines with J gene TRBJ1-6; the D is unclear. This CDR3 region has 18 residues. The germline CDR1 and CDR2 sequences are SGHRS and YFSETQ. V dropped 3 bases and J dropped 0 bases, with 16 bases sitting between them. The CDR3 spells CASSSLPRGSSYNSPLHF. The CDR3 DNA sequence: TGCGCCAGCAGCTCCCTCCCGAGAGGAAGCTCCTATAATTCACCCCTCCACTTT.